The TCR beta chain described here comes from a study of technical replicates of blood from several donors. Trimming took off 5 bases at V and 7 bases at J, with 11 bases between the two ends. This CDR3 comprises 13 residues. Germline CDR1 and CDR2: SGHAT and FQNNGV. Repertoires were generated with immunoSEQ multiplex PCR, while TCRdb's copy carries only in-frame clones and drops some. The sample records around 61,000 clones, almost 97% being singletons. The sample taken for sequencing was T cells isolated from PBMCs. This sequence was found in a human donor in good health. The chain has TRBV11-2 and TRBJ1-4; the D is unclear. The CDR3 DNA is TGTGCCAGCAGCCCCGCCGCCGGTGAAAAACTGTTTTTT. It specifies CASSPAAGEKLFF. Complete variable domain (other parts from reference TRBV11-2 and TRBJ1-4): EAGVAQSPRYKIIEKRQSVAFWCNPISGHATLYWYQQILGQGPKLLIQFQNNGVVDDSQLPKDRFSAERLKGVDSTLKIQPAKLEDSAVYLCASSPAAGEKLFFGSGTQLSVL.